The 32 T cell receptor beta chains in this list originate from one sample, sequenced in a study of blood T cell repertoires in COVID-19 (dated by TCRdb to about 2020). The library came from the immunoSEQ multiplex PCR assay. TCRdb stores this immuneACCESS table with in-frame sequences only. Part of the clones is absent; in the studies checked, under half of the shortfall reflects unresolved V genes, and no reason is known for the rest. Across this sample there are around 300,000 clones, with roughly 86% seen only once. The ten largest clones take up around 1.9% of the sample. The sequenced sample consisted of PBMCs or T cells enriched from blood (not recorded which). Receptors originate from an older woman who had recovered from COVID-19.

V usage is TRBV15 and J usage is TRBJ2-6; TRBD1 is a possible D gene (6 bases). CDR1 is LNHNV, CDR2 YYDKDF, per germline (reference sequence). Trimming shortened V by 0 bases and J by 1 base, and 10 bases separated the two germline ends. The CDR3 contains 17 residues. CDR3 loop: CATSRDWTVSGANVLTF. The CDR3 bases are TGTGCCACCAGCAGAGATTGGACAGTGTCTGGGGCCAACGTCCTGACTTTC. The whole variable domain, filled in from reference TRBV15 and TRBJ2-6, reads DAMVIQNPRYQVTQFGKPVTLSCSQTLNHNVMYWYQQKSSQAPKLLFHYYDKDFNNEADTPDNFQSRRPNTSFCFLDIRSPGLGDTAMYLCATSRDWTVSGANVLTFGAGSRLTVL.

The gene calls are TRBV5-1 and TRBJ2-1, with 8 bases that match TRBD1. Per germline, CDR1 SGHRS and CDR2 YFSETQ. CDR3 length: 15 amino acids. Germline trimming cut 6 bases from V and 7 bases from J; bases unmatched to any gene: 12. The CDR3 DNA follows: TGCGCCAGCACACCCCTCCGGACAGGGATGAATGAGCAGTTCTTC. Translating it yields CASTPLRTGMNEQFF.

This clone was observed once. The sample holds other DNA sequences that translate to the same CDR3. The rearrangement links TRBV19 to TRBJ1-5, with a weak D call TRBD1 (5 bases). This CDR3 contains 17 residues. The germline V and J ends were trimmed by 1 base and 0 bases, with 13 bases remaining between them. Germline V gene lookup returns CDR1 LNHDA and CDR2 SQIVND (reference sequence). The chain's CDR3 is CASSIVSGLDSNQPQHF. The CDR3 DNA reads TGTGCCAGTAGTATAGTGTCAGGGTTGGATAGCAATCAGCCCCAGCATTTT.

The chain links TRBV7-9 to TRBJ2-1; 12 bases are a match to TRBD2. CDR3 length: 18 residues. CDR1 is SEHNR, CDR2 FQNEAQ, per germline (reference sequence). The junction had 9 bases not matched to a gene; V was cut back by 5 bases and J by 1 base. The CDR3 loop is CASSILAGGDPSYNEQFF. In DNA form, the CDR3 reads TGTGCCAGCAGCATACTAGCGGGGGGTGATCCTTCCTACAATGAGCAGTTCTTC.

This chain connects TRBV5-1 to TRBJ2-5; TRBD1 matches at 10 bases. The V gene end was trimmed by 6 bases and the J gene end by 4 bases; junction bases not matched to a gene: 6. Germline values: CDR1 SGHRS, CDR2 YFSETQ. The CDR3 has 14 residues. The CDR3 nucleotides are TGCGCCAGCAAGGAGGGACAGGGGATAGAGACCCAGTACTTC. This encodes CASKEGQGIETQYF.

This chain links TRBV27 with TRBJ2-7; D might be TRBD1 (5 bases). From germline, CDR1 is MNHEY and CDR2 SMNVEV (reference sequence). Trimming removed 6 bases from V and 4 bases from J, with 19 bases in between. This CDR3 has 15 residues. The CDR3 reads CASSDLLGPFYEQYF. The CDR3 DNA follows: TGTGCCAGCAGCGACCTTTTGGGGCCCTTTTACGAGCAGTACTTC.

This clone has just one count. This CDR3 is CSASGTGAHEQYF. For the CDR3, the DNA is TGCAGCGCCTCCGGGACAGGGGCCCACGAGCAGTACTTC. The chain joins TRBV29-1 to TRBJ2-7, with 10 positions matching TRBD1. The CDR3 is made up of 13 amino acids. V gave up 7 bases and J gave up 5 bases; unmatched junction bases: 8. Germline loops: CDR1 SQVTM, CDR2 ANQGSEA.

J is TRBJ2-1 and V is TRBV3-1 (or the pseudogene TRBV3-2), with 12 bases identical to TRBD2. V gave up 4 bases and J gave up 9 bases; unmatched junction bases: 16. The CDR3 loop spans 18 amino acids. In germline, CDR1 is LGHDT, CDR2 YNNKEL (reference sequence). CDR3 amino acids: CASSRGLAGSYGGGEQFF. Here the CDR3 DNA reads TGTGCCAGCAGCCGAGGACTAGCGGGATCTTACGGTGGTGGTGAGCAGTTCTTC.

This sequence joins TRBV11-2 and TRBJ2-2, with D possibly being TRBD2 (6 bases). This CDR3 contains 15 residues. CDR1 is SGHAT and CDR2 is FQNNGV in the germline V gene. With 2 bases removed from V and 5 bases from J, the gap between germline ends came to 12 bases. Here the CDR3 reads CASSLNPGGTGELFF. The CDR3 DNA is TGTGCCAGCAGCTTAAATCCCGGGGGTACCGGGGAGCTGTTTTTT.

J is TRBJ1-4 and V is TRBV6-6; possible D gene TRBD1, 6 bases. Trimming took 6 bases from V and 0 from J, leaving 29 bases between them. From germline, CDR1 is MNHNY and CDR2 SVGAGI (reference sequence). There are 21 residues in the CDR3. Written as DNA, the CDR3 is TGTGCCAGCAGCCTCTATCTAAACCTGGACAGTTTGGTATCAACTAATGAAAAACTGTTTTTT. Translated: CASSLYLNLDSLVSTNEKLFF.

CDR3 DNA sequence: TGCGCCAGCAGCTTGTTTGATGGAGGTTACATGGGTGGCGGCTACACCTTC. It translates to CASSLFDGGYMGGGYTF. The V gene is TRBV5-1, the J gene TRBJ1-2, with D uncertain. In germline, CDR1 is SGHRS, CDR2 YFSETQ. The CDR3 runs 17 residues. Deletions cut 1 base from V and 8 bases from J, with 24 bases between.

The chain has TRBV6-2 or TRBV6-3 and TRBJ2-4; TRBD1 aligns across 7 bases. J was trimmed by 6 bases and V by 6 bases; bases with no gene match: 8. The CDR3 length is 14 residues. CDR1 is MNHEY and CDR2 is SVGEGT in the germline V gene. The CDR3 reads CASSSTGVLNIQYF. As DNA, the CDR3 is TGTGCCAGCAGCTCCACAGGGGTCCTAAACATTCAGTACTTC.

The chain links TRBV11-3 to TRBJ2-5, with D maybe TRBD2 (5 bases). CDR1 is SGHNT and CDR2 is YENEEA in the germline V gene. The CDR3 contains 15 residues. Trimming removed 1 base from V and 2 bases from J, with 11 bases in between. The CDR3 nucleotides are TGTGCCAGCAGCTTAGTGTTTAGCGAGCAAGAGACCCAGTACTTC. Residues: CASSLVFSEQETQYF.

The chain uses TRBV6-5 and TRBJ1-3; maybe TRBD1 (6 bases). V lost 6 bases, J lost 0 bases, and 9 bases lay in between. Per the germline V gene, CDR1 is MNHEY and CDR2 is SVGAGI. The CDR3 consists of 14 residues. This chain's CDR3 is CASRGHNSGNTIYF. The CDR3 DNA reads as TGTGCCAGCAGGGGACATAACTCTGGAAACACCATATATTTT.

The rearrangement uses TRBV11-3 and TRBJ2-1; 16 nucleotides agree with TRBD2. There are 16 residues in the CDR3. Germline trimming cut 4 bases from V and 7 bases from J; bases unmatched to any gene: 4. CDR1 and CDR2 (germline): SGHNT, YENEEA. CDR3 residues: CASSSPGLAGGNEQFF. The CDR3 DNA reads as TGTGCCAGCAGCTCCCCGGGACTAGCGGGAGGGAATGAGCAGTTCTTC. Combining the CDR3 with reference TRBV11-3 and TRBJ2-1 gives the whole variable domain EAGVVQSPRYKIIEKKQPVAFWCNPISGHNTLYWYLQNLGQGPELLIRYENEEAVDDSQLPKDRFSAERLKGVDSTLKIQPAELGDSAVYLCASSSPGLAGGNEQFFGPGTRLTVL.

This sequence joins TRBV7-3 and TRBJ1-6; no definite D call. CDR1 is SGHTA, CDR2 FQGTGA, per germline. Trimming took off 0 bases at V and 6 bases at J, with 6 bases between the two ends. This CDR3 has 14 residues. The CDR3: CASSLTLSNSPLHF. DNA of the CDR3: TGTGCCAGCAGCTTAACGTTGAGTAATTCACCCCTCCACTTT.

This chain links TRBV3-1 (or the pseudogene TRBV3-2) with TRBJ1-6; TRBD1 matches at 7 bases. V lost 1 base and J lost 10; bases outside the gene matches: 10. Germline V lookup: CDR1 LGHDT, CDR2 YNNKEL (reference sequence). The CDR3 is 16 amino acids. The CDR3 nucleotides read TGTGCCAGCAGCCAAGGGCCGACAGGGTTAGGCTCACCCCTCCACTTT. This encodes CASSQGPTGLGSPLHF.

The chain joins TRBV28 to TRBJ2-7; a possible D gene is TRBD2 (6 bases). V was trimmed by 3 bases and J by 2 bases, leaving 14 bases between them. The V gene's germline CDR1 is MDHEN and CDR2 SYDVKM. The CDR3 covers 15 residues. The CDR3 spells CASSFPAGPTYEQYF. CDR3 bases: TGTGCCAGCAGTTTCCCGGCGGGGCCGACCTACGAGCAGTACTTC.

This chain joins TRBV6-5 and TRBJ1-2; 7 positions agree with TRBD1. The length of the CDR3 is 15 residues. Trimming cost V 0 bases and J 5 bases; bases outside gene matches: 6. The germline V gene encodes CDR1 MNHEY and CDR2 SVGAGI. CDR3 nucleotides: TGTGCCAGCAGTTACTCGGGACAGCAAATTTATGGCTACACCTTC. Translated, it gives CASSYSGQQIYGYTF.

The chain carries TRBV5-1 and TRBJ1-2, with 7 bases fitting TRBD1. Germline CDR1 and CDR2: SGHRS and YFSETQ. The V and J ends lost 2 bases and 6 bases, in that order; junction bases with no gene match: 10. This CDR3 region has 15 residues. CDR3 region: CASSLVPDREDGYTF. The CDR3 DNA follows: TGCGCCAGCAGCTTAGTCCCCGACAGGGAAGATGGCTACACCTTC.

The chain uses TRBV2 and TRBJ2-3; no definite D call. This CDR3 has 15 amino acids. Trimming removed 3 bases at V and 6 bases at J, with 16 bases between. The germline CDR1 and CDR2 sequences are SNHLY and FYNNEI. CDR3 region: CASSDSFPVRDTQYF. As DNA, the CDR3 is TGTGCCAGCAGTGATTCTTTCCCGGTCAGGGATACGCAGTATTTT.

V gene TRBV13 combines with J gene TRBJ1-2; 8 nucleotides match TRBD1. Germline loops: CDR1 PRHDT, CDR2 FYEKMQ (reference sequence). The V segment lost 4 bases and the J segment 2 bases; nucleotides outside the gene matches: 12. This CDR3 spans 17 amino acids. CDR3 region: CASSSAFRGLPNYGYTF. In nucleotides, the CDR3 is TGTGCCAGCAGCTCAGCATTCAGGGGGCTGCCAAACTATGGCTACACCTTC.

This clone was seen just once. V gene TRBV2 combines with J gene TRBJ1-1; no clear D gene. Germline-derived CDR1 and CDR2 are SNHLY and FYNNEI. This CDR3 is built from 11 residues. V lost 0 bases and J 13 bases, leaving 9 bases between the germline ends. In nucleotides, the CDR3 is TGTGCCAGCAGTGAAGCTGTCTCGGTTTTCTTT. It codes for CASSEAVSVFF.

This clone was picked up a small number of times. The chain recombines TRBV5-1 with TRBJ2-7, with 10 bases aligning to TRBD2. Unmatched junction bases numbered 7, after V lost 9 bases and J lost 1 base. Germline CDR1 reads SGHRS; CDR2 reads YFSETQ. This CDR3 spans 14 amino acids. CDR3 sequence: CATKSGLASYEQYF. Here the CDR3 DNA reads TGCGCCACCAAATCGGGACTAGCGTCCTACGAGCAGTACTTC.

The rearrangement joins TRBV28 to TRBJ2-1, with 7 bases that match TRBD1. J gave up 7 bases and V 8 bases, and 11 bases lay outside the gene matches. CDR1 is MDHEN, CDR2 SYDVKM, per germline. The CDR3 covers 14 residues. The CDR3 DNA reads TGTGCCAGCGAGAGGGGGCCCGCGCGGAATGAGCAGTTCTTC. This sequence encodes CASERGPARNEQFF.

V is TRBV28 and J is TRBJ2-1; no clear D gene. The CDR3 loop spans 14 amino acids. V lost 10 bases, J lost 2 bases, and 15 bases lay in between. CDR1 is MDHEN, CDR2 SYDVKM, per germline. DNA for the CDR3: TGTGCCACCAGAAGAACGGTCCCCTACAATGAGCAGTTCTTC. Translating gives CATRRTVPYNEQFF.

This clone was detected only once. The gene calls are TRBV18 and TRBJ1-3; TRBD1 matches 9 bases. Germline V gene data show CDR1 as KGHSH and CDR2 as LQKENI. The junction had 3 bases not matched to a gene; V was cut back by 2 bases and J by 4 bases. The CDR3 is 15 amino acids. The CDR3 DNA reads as TGTGCCAGCTCACCAACAGGGGGCGCCGGAAACACCATATATTTT. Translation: CASSPTGGAGNTIYF.

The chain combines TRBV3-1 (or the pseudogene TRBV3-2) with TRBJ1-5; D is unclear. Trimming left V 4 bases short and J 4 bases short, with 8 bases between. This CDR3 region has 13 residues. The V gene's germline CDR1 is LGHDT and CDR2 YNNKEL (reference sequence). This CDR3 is CASSPRLNQPQHF. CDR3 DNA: TGTGCCAGCAGCCCCCGTCTGAATCAGCCCCAGCATTTT.

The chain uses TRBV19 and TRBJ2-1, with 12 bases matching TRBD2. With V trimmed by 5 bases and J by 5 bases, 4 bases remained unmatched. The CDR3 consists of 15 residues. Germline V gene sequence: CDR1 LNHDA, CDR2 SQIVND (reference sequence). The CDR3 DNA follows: TGTGCCAGTAGTTGGCTAGCGGGAGGGGACAATGAGCAGTTCTTC. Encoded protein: CASSWLAGGDNEQFF.

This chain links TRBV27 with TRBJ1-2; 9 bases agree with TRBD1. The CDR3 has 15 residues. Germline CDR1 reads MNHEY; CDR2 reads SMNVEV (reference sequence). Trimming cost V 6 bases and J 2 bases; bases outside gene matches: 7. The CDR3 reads CASSPQGAENYGYTF. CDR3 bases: TGTGCCAGCAGCCCACAGGGGGCGGAGAACTATGGCTACACCTTC.

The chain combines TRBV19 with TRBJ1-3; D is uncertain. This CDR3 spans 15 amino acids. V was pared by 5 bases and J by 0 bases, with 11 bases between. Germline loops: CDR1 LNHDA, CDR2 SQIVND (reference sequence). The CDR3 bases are TGTGCCAGTAGTTCTTACGCCTACTCTGGAAACACCATATATTTT. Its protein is CASSSYAYSGNTIYF.

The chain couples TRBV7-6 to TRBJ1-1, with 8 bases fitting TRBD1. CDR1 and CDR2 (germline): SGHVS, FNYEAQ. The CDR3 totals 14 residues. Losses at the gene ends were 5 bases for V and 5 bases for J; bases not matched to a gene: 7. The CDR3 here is CASSRGTGTTEAFF. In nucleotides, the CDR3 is TGTGCCAGCAGCCGGGGGACAGGAACGACTGAAGCTTTCTTT.